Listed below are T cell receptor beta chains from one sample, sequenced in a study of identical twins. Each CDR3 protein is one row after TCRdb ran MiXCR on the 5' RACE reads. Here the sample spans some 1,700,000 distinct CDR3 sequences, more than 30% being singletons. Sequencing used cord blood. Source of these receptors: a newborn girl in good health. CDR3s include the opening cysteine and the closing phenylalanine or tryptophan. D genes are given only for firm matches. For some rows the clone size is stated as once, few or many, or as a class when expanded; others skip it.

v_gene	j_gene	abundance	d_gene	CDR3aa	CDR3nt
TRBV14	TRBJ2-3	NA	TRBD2	CASSQARDYNTQYF	TGTGCCAGCAGCCAAGCCCGGGACTACAATACGCAGTATTTT
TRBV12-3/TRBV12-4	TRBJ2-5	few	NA	CASSSRTASGEQYF	TGTGCCAGCAGTTCCCGTACCGCTTCAGGGGAGCAGTACTTC
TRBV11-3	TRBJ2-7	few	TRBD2	CASSDAGLAGDSYEQYF	TGTGCCAGCAGCGACGCGGGCCTAGCGGGAGATAGCTACGAGCAGTACTTC
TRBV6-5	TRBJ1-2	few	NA	CASTYNRGWGDYGYTF	TGTGCCAGCACCTATAACCGGGGTTGGGGGGACTATGGCTACACCTTC
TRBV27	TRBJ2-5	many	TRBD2	CASSPGTRKETQYF	TGTGCCAGCAGCCCCGGGACTAGGAAAGAGACCCAGTACTTC
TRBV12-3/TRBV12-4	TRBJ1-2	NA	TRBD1	CASSSGQGSSGYTF	TGTGCCAGCAGTTCGGGACAGGGATCCAGTGGCTACACCTTC
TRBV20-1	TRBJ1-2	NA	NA	CSARDRERANYGYTF	TGCAGTGCTAGAGATAGGGAGAGGGCCAACTATGGCTACACCTTC
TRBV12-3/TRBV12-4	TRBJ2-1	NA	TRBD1	CASSFMDRADEQFF	TGTGCCAGCAGTTTTATGGACAGGGCCGATGAGCAGTTCTTC
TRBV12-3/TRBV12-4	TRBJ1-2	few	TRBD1	CASSTGTGHYGYTF	TGTGCCAGCAGCACCGGGACAGGGCACTATGGCTACACCTTC
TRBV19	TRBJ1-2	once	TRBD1	CASSIDQGVPGYTF	TGCGCCAGTAGTATAGACCAGGGGGTTCCTGGCTACACCTTC
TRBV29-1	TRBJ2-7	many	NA	CSAVGQTYEQYF	TGCAGCGCCGTGGGACAAACCTACGAGCAGTACTTC
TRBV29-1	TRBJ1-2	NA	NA	CSALKIQGGYTF	TGCAGCGCCCTTAAAATACAGGGAGGCTACACCTTC
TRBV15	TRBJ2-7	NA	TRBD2	CATSWKGLAGEREQYF	TGTGCCACCAGCTGGAAAGGACTAGCGGGAGAACGCGAGCAGTACTTC
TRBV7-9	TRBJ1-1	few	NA	CASSLFRHMNTEAFF	TGTGCCAGCAGCTTATTCCGGCACATGAACACTGAGGCTTTCTTT
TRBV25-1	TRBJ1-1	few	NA	CASSDVGRPWGEAFF	TGTGCCAGCAGTGACGTCGGCAGGCCCTGGGGTGAAGCTTTCTTT
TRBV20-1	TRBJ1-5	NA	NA	CSASPNQPRHF	TGCAGTGCTAGCCCGAATCAGCCCCGGCATTTT
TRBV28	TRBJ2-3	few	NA	CASSAQGVPDTQYF	TGTGCCAGCAGTGCCCAGGGAGTTCCAGATACGCAGTATTTT
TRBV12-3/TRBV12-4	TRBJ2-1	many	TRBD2	CASSPLGTSGNNEQFF	TGTGCCAGCAGCCCTCTTGGGACTAGCGGGAACAATGAGCAGTTCTTC
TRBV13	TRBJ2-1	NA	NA	CASSLPGPYTDNEQFF	TGTGCCAGCAGCTTGCCCGGACCTTACACCGACAATGAGCAGTTCTTC
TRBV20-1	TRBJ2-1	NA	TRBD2	CSARRGLAGAYNEQFF	TGCAGTGCTAGACGGGGACTAGCGGGAGCATACAATGAGCAGTTCTTC
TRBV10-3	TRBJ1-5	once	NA	CAISTGKVDQPRHF	TGTGCCATCAGTACAGGGAAAGTCGATCAGCCCCGGCATTTT
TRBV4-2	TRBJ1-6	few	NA	CASSQEQYNSPLHF	TGTGCCAGCAGCCAAGAACAATATAATTCACCCCTCCACTTT
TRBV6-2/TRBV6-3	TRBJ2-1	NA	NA	CASSYLTRNNEQFF	TGTGCCAGCAGTTACTTGACTAGAAACAATGAGCAGTTCTTC
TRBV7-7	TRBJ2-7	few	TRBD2	CASSRKREGNEQYF	TGTGCTAGCAGTCGGAAGCGGGAGGGAAACGAGCAGTACTTC
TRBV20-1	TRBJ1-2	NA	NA	CSARNRDTPNYGYTF	TGCAGTGCTAGAAACAGGGACACTCCTAACTATGGCTACACCTTC
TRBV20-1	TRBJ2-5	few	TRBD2	CMPTRGRAFETQYF	TGCATGCCGACTCGCGGGAGGGCCTTTGAGACCCAGTACTTC
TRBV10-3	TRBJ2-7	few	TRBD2	CAIQGTSGGEQYF	TGTGCCATCCAGGGTACTAGCGGGGGGGAGCAGTACTTC
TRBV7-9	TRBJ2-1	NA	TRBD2	CASSVPTSGGAHYNEQFF	TGTGCCAGCAGCGTCCCGACTAGCGGGGGGGCACATTACAATGAGCAGTTCTTC
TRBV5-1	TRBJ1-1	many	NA	CASSLISPNTEAFF	TGCGCCAGCAGCTTGATTAGCCCGAACACTGAAGCTTTCTTT
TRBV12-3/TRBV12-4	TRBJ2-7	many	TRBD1	CASTPTGEYEQYF	TGTGCCAGCACCCCAACAGGGGAGTACGAGCAGTACTTC
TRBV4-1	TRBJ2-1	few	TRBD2	CASSQGNRDYVYNEQFF	TGCGCCAGCAGCCAAGGTAATAGGGACTACGTTTACAATGAGCAGTTCTTC
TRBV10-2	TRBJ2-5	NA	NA	CASSEGNRVQETQYF	TGCGCCAGCAGTGAGGGGAATCGGGTCCAAGAGACCCAGTACTTC
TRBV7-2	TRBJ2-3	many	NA	CASSFRTRTDTQYF	TGTGCCAGCAGCTTTAGGACTCGCACAGATACGCAGTATTTT
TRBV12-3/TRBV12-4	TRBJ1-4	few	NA	CASSFATGFNEKLFF	TGTGCCAGCAGTTTCGCGACAGGTTTTAATGAAAAACTGTTTTTT
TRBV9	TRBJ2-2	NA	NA	CASSVAILSKPADTGELFF	TGTGCCAGCAGCGTAGCGATTCTCTCTAAACCCGCGGACACCGGGGAGCTGTTTTTT
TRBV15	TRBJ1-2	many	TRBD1	CATFTSGGTPYGYTF	TGTGCCACCTTCACTTCAGGGGGAACTCCATATGGCTACACCTTC
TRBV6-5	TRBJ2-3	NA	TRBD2	CASSYSRTSPDTQYF	TGTGCCAGCAGTTACTCTCGGACTAGTCCGGATACGCAGTATTTT
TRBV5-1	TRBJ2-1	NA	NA	CASSLELVDYNEQFF	TGCGCCAGCAGCTTGGAACTAGTCGACTACAATGAGCAGTTCTTC
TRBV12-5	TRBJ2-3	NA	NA	CASALSPIDVGVTADTQYF	TGTGCTAGTGCCCTCTCACCCATCGACGTAGGGGTTACCGCAGATACGCAGTATTTT
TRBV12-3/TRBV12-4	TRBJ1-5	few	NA	CASSLRVRGYSNQPQHF	TGTGCCAGCAGTTTAAGGGTTCGTGGGTATAGCAATCAGCCCCAGCATTTT
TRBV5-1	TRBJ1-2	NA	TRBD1	CASSYGQGRYTF	TGCGCCAGCAGCTACGGACAGGGCCGCTACACCTTC
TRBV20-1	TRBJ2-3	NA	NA	CSASVVSTDTQYF	TGCAGTGCTAGTGTCGTGAGCACAGATACGCAGTATTTT
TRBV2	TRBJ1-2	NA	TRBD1	CASSETHRGYGYTF	TGTGCCAGCAGTGAGACCCACAGGGGCTATGGCTACACCTTC
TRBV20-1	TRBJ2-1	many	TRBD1	CSASQGAYNEQFF	TGCAGTGCTTCACAGGGGGCCTACAATGAGCAGTTCTTC
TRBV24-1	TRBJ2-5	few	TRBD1	CATSEGQGGETQYF	TGTGCCACCAGTGAGGGACAGGGTGGGGAGACCCAGTACTTC
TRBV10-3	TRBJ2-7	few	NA	CAISESPGRSYEQYF	TGTGCCATCAGTGAGTCACCGGGACGGTCCTACGAGCAGTACTTC
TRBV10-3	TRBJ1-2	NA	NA	CAISESPTNYGYTF	TGTGCCATCAGTGAGTCGCCGACAAACTATGGCTACACCTTC
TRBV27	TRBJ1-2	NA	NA	CASGFEATFNYGYTF	TGTGCCAGCGGTTTTGAGGCGACTTTTAACTATGGCTACACCTTC
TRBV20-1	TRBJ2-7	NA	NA	CSARVLQGYEQYF	TGCAGTGCTAGAGTTCTTCAGGGATACGAGCAGTACTTC
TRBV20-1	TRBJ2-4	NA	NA	CSAVVGAAKNIQYF	TGCAGTGCTGTCGTCGGGGCCGCCAAAAACATTCAGTACTTC
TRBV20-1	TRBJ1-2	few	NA	CSATDPRGRDGYTF	TGCAGTGCTACCGACCCGCGAGGGAGAGATGGCTACACCTTC
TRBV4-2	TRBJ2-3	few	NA	CASSQRILNGISTDTQYF	TGTGCCAGCAGCCAACGTATCCTTAACGGGATTAGCACAGATACGCAGTATTTT
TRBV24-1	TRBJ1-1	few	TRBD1	CATSEPDRAQAFF	TGTGCCACCAGTGAGCCTGACAGGGCCCAAGCTTTCTTT
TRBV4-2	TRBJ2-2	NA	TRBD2	CASSQGGLDDTGELFF	TGTGCCAGCAGCCAAGGCGGACTAGACGATACCGGGGAGCTGTTTTTT
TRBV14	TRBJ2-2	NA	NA	CASSQGSTPNTGELIF	TGTGCCAGCAGCCAAGGGAGCACCCCGAACACCGGGGAGCTGATTTTT
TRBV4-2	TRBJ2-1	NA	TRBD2	CASSQLGTSGGADEQFF	TGTGCCAGCAGCCAACTCGGGACTAGCGGGGGGGCCGATGAGCAGTTCTTC
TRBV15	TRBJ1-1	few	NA	CATSRDQRTNTEAFF	TGTGCCACCAGCAGAGATCAGCGAACGAACACTGAAGCTTTCTTT